This T cell receptor (beta chain) comes out of a study of cytomegalovirus exposure and HLA in healthy donors. Study-level information: The same platform used for the 666 first-cohort repertoires was also used for the 100 to 150 validation repertoires, as a later analysis reported.

The donors were part of the approximately 120-subject validation cohort, which stood apart from the roughly 640-subject first cohort. Sequencing used immunoSEQ multiplex PCR; TCRdb keeps in-frame clones, though not all of them. This table holds 90,000 to 110,000 clones, approximately 86% found once. Findings and limits, study-wide: The finding came from a later analysis; first-cohort TCR clusters tended to co-occur in the 130 or so validation repertoires.

This clone has only one observation. Antigen specificity is unknown. This CDR3 spans 16 amino acids. From germline, CDR1 is MDHEN and CDR2 SYDVKM. V gave up 7 bases and J gave up 3 bases; unmatched junction bases: 11. The sequenced sample was PBMCs. The chain combines TRBV28 with TRBJ2-1, with TRBD2 matching over 8 bases. This clonotype originated in a young woman in good health and CMV-seropositive. The CDR3 DNA follows: TGTGCCAGCAACCCTTTATGGCTAGCGGGCTACAATGAGCAGTTCTTC. It yields the protein CASNPLWLAGYNEQFF.